In its sample, the clone carrying this TCR beta chain was seen many times. The source of the sample is a study of blood T cells in healthy people across ages. CDR1 is LGHDT and CDR2 is YNNKEL in the germline V gene (reference sequence). The CDR3 totals 13 residues. V gave up 4 bases and J gave up 15 bases, with 19 bases separating them. Together with a sample-barcoded 5' primer, a J-beta primer mix was included in a second PCR lasting roughly 6 to 12 cycles. TCRdb re-analysed the 5' RACE reads in MiXCR, keeping a single row per CDR3 protein. The sample has a few hundred thousand distinct CDR3 sequences, over 45% seen once.

The sequencing input was blood. The J gene is TRBJ2-1, the V gene TRBV3-1; perhaps TRBD2 as D (6 bases). This receptor was identified in a man in his 60s in good health. CDR3 DNA: TGTGCCAGCAGCCGAACTCAGTTGGGGCGGGGGTTCTTC. It encodes CASSRTQLGRGFF.